Listed below are T cell receptor beta chains from one sample, sequenced in a study of blood T cell repertoires in COVID-19. Assay used: immunoSEQ multiplex PCR; TCRdb lists only in-frame clones, some missing. The table records roughly 260,000 clones, about 89% of them present only once. The sequenced sample consisted of peripheral blood. These receptors came from a middle-aged man who had recovered from COVID-19. The CDR3 runs from the conserved cysteine through the conserved F or W. Fields, in order: V gene, J gene, D gene, clone size, CDR3 DNA, CDR3 protein. The D gene is left open where the match is weak. Clone sizes are given selectively: once, few, many, or a class where the clone is expanded.

TRBV11-3,TRBJ1-1,-,few,TGTGCCAGCAGCCTAACCCCCAACACTGAAGCTTTCTTT,CASSLTPNTEAFF
TRBV25-1,TRBJ2-7,-,few,TGTGCCAGCAGACCTCCGGGATCAAGAAACGAGCAGTACTTC,CASRPPGSRNEQYF
TRBV7-8,TRBJ2-3,-,-,TGTGCCAGCAGCTTACTGCTGGCATCCACAGATACGCAGTATTTT,CASSLLLASTDTQYF
TRBV6-1,TRBJ2-7,-,-,TGTGCCAGCAGTGAACAGGAACCCTACGAGCAGTACTTC,CASSEQEPYEQYF
TRBV6-5,TRBJ1-3,TRBD1,-,TGTGCCAGTACGGACAGGCTGCCTGGGAACACCATATATTTT,CASTDRLPGNTIYF
TRBV3-1/TRBV3-2,TRBJ2-1,-,-,TGTGCCAGCAGCCAATGGCGGCCGTTATCCAATGAGCAGTTCTTC,CASSQWRPLSNEQFF
TRBV12-5,TRBJ2-1,TRBD2,-,TGTGCTAGTGGTTCTAGCGGGAGGGCCAGAGAGCAGTTCTTC,CASGSSGRAREQFF
TRBV25-1,TRBJ2-3,-,-,TGTGCCAGCAGTGCGGACAGAGGATTCACAGATACGCAGTATTTT,CASSADRGFTDTQYF
TRBV19,TRBJ1-6,-,-,TGTGCCAGTAGTATGGACACCTTCCTAGTCCTCCACTTT,CASSMDTFLVLHF
TRBV6-6,TRBJ2-7,TRBD1,-,TGTGCCAGCACACTCGGGACAGGGGTCTACGAGCAGTACTTC,CASTLGTGVYEQYF
TRBV12-3/TRBV12-4,TRBJ1-1,-,-,TGTGCCAGCAGGTCAGAGGCGGCTGAAGCTTTCTTT,CASRSEAAEAFF
TRBV19,TRBJ1-2,-,few,TGTGCCAGTAGTATCACGCGGAGTCTCCAAGATAACTATGGCTACACCTTC,CASSITRSLQDNYGYTF
TRBV2,TRBJ2-2,-,-,TGTGCCAGCAGTGGCGCCCGGGTCGGGGAGCTGTTTTTT,CASSGARVGELFF
TRBV5-5,TRBJ2-2,TRBD2,-,TGTGCCAGCAGCCCTGTAGCGGGGGCGAACACCGGGGAGCTGTTTTTT,CASSPVAGANTGELFF
TRBV7-3,TRBJ2-6,-,-,TGTGCCAGCAGCCCAGGTTTGTTCTCTGGGGCCAACGTCCTGACTTTC,CASSPGLFSGANVLTF
TRBV15,TRBJ2-1,-,once,TGTGCCACCAGCACCGAGCGGTTAGGGTGGAGCTCCTACAATGAGCAGTTCTTC,CATSTERLGWSSYNEQFF
TRBV6-2/TRBV6-3,TRBJ1-2,-,once,TGTGCCAGCAGCCGACCGACAGCTGACCTTAACTATGGCTACACCTTC,CASSRPTADLNYGYTF
TRBV14,TRBJ2-3,-,-,TGTGCCAGCAGACCAGGTCTGCCCACAGATACGCAGTATTTT,CASRPGLPTDTQYF
TRBV5-1,TRBJ2-3,-,-,TGCGCCAGCAGCCGGACTGGCCGAGGCACAGATACGCAGTATTTT,CASSRTGRGTDTQYF
TRBV13,TRBJ2-5,-,-,TGTGCCAGCAGCTTGACGGGAGGGGGCGCAGAGACCCAGTACTTC,CASSLTGGGAETQYF
TRBV3-1/TRBV3-2,TRBJ2-3,TRBD2,-,TGTGCCAGCAGCCAAGTGTTTGTCGGGCGGGGGGGCCGTACAGATACGCAGTATTTT,CASSQVFVGRGGRTDTQYF
TRBV5-4,TRBJ1-2,TRBD1,once,TGTGCCAGCAGCCGCGACGCCGGGACAGGGTTCGGCTACACCTTC,CASSRDAGTGFGYTF